This TCR beta chain was recorded in a study of cytomegalovirus exposure and HLA in healthy donors. The wider study: Among the 300 to 450 genotyped donors, about 81% were placed in the Caucasian-associated ancestry cluster. Whole-study findings and limits: Later analysis found that TCR beta chains associated with HLA were more clonally expanded than other, equally common chains.

As concerns this clone: No antigen is known for it.

Germline CDR1 reads SGDLS; CDR2 reads YYNGEE. Trimming took 6 bases from V and 6 from J, leaving 15 bases between them. The CDR3 has 14 residues. The PCR used 60 Vbeta and 13 Jbeta primers. The data were produced by immunoSEQ multiplex PCR, yet TCRdb's version contains in-frame clones alone and is incomplete. The top ten clones hold 2% to 2.5% of a sample with about 180,000 clones, over 75% of them seen once. The receptor's source is a man in his 60s in good health and CMV-seronegative. Sample: PBMCs. This chain joins TRBV9 and TRBJ1-4; D is perhaps TRBD1 (5 bases). Written as DNA, the CDR3 is TGTGCCAGCAACCTGGGGGGGTCGGATGAAAAACTGTTTTTT. It specifies CASNLGGSDEKLFF. Supplemented by reference TRBV9 and TRBJ1-4, the full variable domain reads DSGVTQTPKHLITATGQRVTLRCSPRSGDLSVYWYQQSLDQGLQFLIQYYNGEERAKGNILERFSAQQFPDLHSELNLSSLELGDSALYFCASNLGGSDEKLFFGSGTQLSVL.